This is a list of T cell receptor beta chains from one sample in a study of post-analysis software for immune sequencing data. TCRdb used MiXCR to reprocess the PCR reads, holding one entry per CDR3 protein. The profile shows more than 450,000 distinct CDR3 sequences, around 34% of them singletons. The sample comprised blood. The receptors originated from a girl younger than 18 with multiple sclerosis. Both conserved end residues are part of each CDR3. Each record gives: J gene, clone size, D gene, V gene, CDR3 DNA, CDR3 protein. D genes are given only for firm matches. Expanded clones get a size class; other rows say once, few or many, or leave the size out.

j_gene: TRBJ2-5
abundance: few
d_gene: NA
v_gene: TRBV10-3
CDR3nt: TGTGCCATCAGTGAGTCAGGACGGGAAGAGACCCAGTACTTC
CDR3aa: CAISESGREETQYF

j_gene: TRBJ1-5
abundance: few
d_gene: NA
v_gene: TRBV27
CDR3nt: TGTGCCAGCAGTTTCATCGGCGGCCAAACAGGGATGAAGGAACAGCCCCAGCATTTT
CDR3aa: CASSFIGGQTGMKEQPQHF

j_gene: TRBJ2-1
abundance: few
d_gene: NA
v_gene: TRBV7-3
CDR3nt: TGTGCCAGCAGCTCAGACGGGTACAGCTCCTACAATGAGCAGTTCTTC
CDR3aa: CASSSDGYSSYNEQFF

j_gene: TRBJ2-5
abundance: few
d_gene: NA
v_gene: TRBV5-1
CDR3nt: TGCGCCAGCAGCTTGCTATCCCGGGACGGCCAAGAGACCCAGTACTTC
CDR3aa: CASSLLSRDGQETQYF

j_gene: TRBJ2-5
abundance: NA
d_gene: NA
v_gene: TRBV5-1
CDR3nt: TGCGCCAGCAGCTTGGCCAGGGGCGCCGGCACTGAGGAGACCCAGTACTTC
CDR3aa: CASSLARGAGTEETQYF

j_gene: TRBJ2-7
abundance: few
d_gene: TRBD2
v_gene: TRBV4-2
CDR3nt: TGTGCCAGCAGCCCTATAGCGGGGGGGTACTCCGGCGAGCAGTACTTC
CDR3aa: CASSPIAGGYSGEQYF

j_gene: TRBJ2-5
abundance: many
d_gene: TRBD1
v_gene: TRBV6-5
CDR3nt: TGTGCCAGCAGTTATTGGACAGGGGAAGAGACCCAGTACTTC
CDR3aa: CASSYWTGEETQYF

j_gene: TRBJ2-7
abundance: few
d_gene: NA
v_gene: TRBV10-3
CDR3nt: TGTGCCATCAGTCGATACGGGCAAAGCTCCTACGAGCAGTACTTC
CDR3aa: CAISRYGQSSYEQYF

j_gene: TRBJ2-5
abundance: few
d_gene: NA
v_gene: TRBV5-5
CDR3nt: TGTGCCAGCAGCTTGGGGTGGGACACCCAAGAGACCCAGTACTTC
CDR3aa: CASSLGWDTQETQYF

j_gene: TRBJ1-5
abundance: few
d_gene: NA
v_gene: TRBV12-3/TRBV12-4
CDR3nt: TGTGCCAGCAGCACTGAGGGGGTGAACAATCAGCCCCAGCATTTT
CDR3aa: CASSTEGVNNQPQHF

j_gene: TRBJ2-5
abundance: NA
d_gene: NA
v_gene: TRBV20-1
CDR3nt: TGCAGTGCTAGAGGGGCAGGCCCCCAAGAGACCCAGTACTTC
CDR3aa: CSARGAGPQETQYF

j_gene: TRBJ2-3
abundance: NA
d_gene: TRBD2
v_gene: TRBV12-3/TRBV12-4
CDR3nt: TGTGCCAGTCGGGGGGGGACGACAGATACGCAGTATTTT
CDR3aa: CASRGGTTDTQYF

j_gene: TRBJ1-4
abundance: NA
d_gene: TRBD1
v_gene: TRBV20-1
CDR3nt: TGCAGTGCCGGGACAGGGGAGGATGAAAAACTGTTTTTT
CDR3aa: CSAGTGEDEKLFF

j_gene: TRBJ2-5
abundance: NA
d_gene: NA
v_gene: TRBV3-1
CDR3nt: TGTGCCAGCAGCCAAGCCAGGGGAAGCGAGACCCAGTACTTC
CDR3aa: CASSQARGSETQYF

j_gene: TRBJ2-2
abundance: NA
d_gene: TRBD1
v_gene: TRBV7-9
CDR3nt: TGTGCCAGCCGACAGGGTTCGTTAGTCACCGGGGAGCTGTTTTTT
CDR3aa: CASRQGSLVTGELFF

j_gene: TRBJ1-2
abundance: few
d_gene: TRBD1
v_gene: TRBV6-1
CDR3nt: TGTGCCAGCAGGGACAGGGCCTATGGCTACACCTTC
CDR3aa: CASRDRAYGYTF

j_gene: TRBJ2-1
abundance: NA
d_gene: NA
v_gene: TRBV7-8
CDR3nt: TGTGCCAGCAGCTCCCGTCGCTTAGCCCCCTACGATGAGCAGTTCTTC
CDR3aa: CASSSRRLAPYDEQFF

j_gene: TRBJ2-7
abundance: many
d_gene: NA
v_gene: TRBV29-1
CDR3nt: TGCAGCGTTGTACCGTCTGGGGCCTACGAGCAGTACTTC
CDR3aa: CSVVPSGAYEQYF

j_gene: TRBJ2-5
abundance: NA
d_gene: NA
v_gene: TRBV20-1
CDR3nt: TGCAGTGCGGAGGGGGAGGGTCAAGAGACCCAGTACTTC
CDR3aa: CSAEGEGQETQYF

j_gene: TRBJ1-4
abundance: NA
d_gene: TRBD1
v_gene: TRBV4-1
CDR3nt: TGCGCCAGCAGCTTTGGGCCGGGACAGTTCACTGAAAAACTGTTTTTT
CDR3aa: CASSFGPGQFTEKLFF

j_gene: TRBJ2-6
abundance: few
d_gene: TRBD1
v_gene: TRBV6-6
CDR3nt: TGTGCCAGCAGTACGACAGGGGGAGCTGGGGCCAACGTCCTGACTTTC
CDR3aa: CASSTTGGAGANVLTF

j_gene: TRBJ2-1
abundance: NA
d_gene: TRBD2
v_gene: TRBV3-1
CDR3nt: TGTGCCAGCAGCCAAACTCAGGGACTAGCGGGGAAGGAGACCCAGTTCTTC
CDR3aa: CASSQTQGLAGKETQFF

j_gene: TRBJ2-5
abundance: NA
d_gene: TRBD1
v_gene: TRBV15
CDR3nt: TGTGCCACCAGCAGAGATCAGGGACAGGGGTCCCAAGAGACCCAGTACTTC
CDR3aa: CATSRDQGQGSQETQYF

j_gene: TRBJ2-3
abundance: few
d_gene: TRBD2
v_gene: TRBV29-1
CDR3nt: TGCAGCGGGACTAGCGGGGCAAGAGATACGCAGTATTTT
CDR3aa: CSGTSGARDTQYF

j_gene: TRBJ1-1
abundance: NA
d_gene: NA
v_gene: TRBV10-3
CDR3nt: TGTGCCATCAGTCAGGGGAAGGCTGAAGCTTTCTTT
CDR3aa: CAISQGKAEAFF

j_gene: TRBJ2-5
abundance: few
d_gene: NA
v_gene: TRBV5-1
CDR3nt: TGCGCCAGCAGCTTGGCGGGCAGGGTGAAAGAGACCCAGTACTTC
CDR3aa: CASSLAGRVKETQYF

j_gene: TRBJ1-6
abundance: NA
d_gene: TRBD1
v_gene: TRBV14
CDR3nt: TGTGCCAGCAGCCAAAGAGAATACGGGACAGCAATTTCACCCCTCCACTTT
CDR3aa: CASSQREYGTAISPLHF

j_gene: TRBJ2-2
abundance: few
d_gene: NA
v_gene: TRBV11-2
CDR3nt: TGTGCCAGCAGCCAAACGTACACCGGGGAGCTGTTTTTT
CDR3aa: CASSQTYTGELFF

j_gene: TRBJ2-1
abundance: NA
d_gene: NA
v_gene: TRBV5-1
CDR3nt: TGCGCCAGCAGCTTGGGCAACAGGGTGTCCTCGTACAATGAGCAGTTCTTC
CDR3aa: CASSLGNRVSSYNEQFF

j_gene: TRBJ2-1
abundance: NA
d_gene: TRBD2
v_gene: TRBV3-1
CDR3nt: TGTGCCAGCAGCCAAGTTGCACTAGCGATGTATGAGCAGTTCTTC
CDR3aa: CASSQVALAMYEQFF

j_gene: TRBJ2-7
abundance: NA
d_gene: NA
v_gene: TRBV7-8
CDR3nt: TGTGCCGGCAGCTTAGACGTCTCAGAGTCCTACGAGCAGTACTTC
CDR3aa: CAGSLDVSESYEQYF

j_gene: TRBJ2-1
abundance: NA
d_gene: TRBD2
v_gene: TRBV10-3
CDR3nt: TGTGCCATCAGTGAGTCGGAGCGGGGGGGATACAATGAGCAGTTCTTC
CDR3aa: CAISESERGGYNEQFF

j_gene: TRBJ1-2
abundance: once
d_gene: TRBD1
v_gene: TRBV5-1
CDR3nt: TGCGCCAGCAGCAGGACAGGGGGCGAATATGGCTACACCTTC
CDR3aa: CASSRTGGEYGYTF

j_gene: TRBJ2-5
abundance: few
d_gene: TRBD1
v_gene: TRBV10-2
CDR3nt: TGCGCCAGCAATAGAGTAGGGGGAACAGGGGGCCCCCAGTACTTC
CDR3aa: CASNRVGGTGGPQYF

j_gene: TRBJ1-2
abundance: few
d_gene: TRBD1
v_gene: TRBV2
CDR3nt: TGTGCCAGCAAGCTGAATCCGGGACAGAACTATGGCTACACCTTC
CDR3aa: CASKLNPGQNYGYTF

j_gene: TRBJ2-7
abundance: few
d_gene: TRBD2
v_gene: TRBV7-7
CDR3nt: TGTGCCAGCAGCTTACTGGATTCGGCGGGGGGGCATCGCGAGCAGTACTTC
CDR3aa: CASSLLDSAGGHREQYF

j_gene: TRBJ2-7
abundance: few
d_gene: NA
v_gene: TRBV7-8
CDR3nt: TGTGCCAGCAGCTTAGAAGCCCACAGGGTCAGCTCCTACGAGCAGTACTTC
CDR3aa: CASSLEAHRVSSYEQYF

j_gene: TRBJ2-1
abundance: NA
d_gene: TRBD2
v_gene: TRBV7-9
CDR3nt: TGTGCCAGCAGCGCCCCCGGGACTAGCGGGGCGAATGAGCAGTTCTTC
CDR3aa: CASSAPGTSGANEQFF